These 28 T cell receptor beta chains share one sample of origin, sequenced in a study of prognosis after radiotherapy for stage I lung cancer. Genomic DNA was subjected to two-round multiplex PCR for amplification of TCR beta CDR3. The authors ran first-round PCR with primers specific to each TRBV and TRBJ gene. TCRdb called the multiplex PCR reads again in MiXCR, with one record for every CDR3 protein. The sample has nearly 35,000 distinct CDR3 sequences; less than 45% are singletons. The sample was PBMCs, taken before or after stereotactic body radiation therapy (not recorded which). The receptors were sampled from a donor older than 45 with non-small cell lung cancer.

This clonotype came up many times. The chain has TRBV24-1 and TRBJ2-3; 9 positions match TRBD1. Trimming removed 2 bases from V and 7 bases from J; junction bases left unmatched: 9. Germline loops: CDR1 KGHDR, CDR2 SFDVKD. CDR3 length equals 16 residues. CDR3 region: CATSDSTGGYINTQYF. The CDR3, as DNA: TGTGCCACCAGTGATTCGACAGGGGGTTATATTAATACGCAGTATTTT.

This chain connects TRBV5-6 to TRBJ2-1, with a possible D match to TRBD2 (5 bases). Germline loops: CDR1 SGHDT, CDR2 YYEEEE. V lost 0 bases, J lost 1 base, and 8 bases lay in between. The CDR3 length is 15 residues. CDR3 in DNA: TGTGCCAGCAGCTTGGTTAGCGTTTCCTACAATGAGCAGTTCTTC. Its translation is CASSLVSVSYNEQFF.

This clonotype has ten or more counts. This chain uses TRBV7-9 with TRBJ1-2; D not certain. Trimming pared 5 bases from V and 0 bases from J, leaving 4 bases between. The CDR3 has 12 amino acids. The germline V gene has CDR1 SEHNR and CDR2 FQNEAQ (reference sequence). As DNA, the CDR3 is TGTGCCAGCAGCGGGACTAACTATGGCTACACCTTC. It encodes CASSGTNYGYTF.

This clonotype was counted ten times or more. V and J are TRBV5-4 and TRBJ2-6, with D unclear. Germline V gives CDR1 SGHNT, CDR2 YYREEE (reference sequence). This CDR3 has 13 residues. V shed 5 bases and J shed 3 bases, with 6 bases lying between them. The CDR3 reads CASSFGGANVLTF. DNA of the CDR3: TGTGCCAGCAGTTTTGGTGGGGCCAACGTCCTGACTTTC.

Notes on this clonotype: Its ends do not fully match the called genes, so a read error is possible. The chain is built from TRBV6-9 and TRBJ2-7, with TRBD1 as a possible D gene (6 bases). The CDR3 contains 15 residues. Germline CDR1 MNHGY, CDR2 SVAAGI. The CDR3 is CANSLRWTQGYEQYF. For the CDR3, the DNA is TGTGCCAACAGTTTGCGGTGGACCCAGGGGTACGAGCAGTACTTC.

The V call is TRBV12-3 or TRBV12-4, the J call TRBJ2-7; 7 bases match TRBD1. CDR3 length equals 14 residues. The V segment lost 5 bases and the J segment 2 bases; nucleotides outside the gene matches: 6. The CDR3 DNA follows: TGTGCCAGCAGTGCGATTGGACAGGCCTACGAGCAGTACTTC. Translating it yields CASSAIGQAYEQYF.

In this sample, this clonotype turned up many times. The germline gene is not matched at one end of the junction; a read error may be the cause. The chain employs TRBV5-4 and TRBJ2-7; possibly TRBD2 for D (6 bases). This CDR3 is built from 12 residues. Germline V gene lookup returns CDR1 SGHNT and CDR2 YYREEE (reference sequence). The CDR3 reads CASSLEGYEQYF. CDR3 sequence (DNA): TGTGCCAGCAGTTTGGAGGGCTACGAGCAGTACTTC.

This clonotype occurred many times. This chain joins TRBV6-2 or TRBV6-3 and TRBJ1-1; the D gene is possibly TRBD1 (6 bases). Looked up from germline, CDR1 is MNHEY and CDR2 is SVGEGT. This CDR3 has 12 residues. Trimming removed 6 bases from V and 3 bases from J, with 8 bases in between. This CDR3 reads CASRGGDTEAFF. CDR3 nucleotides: TGTGCCAGCAGAGGGGGAGACACTGAAGCTTTCTTT.

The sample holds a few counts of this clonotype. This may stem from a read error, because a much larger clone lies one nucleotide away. CDR3 sequence reads: CASSNDMKEWSGYTF. As DNA, the CDR3 is TGTGCCAGCAGCAACGACATGAAGGAGTGGAGCGGCTACACCTTC. V is TRBV5-4 and J is TRBJ1-2; D unclear. The CDR3 contains 15 residues. Germline V gives CDR1 SGHNT, CDR2 YYREEE (reference sequence). Deletions cut 4 bases from V and 8 bases from J, with 21 bases between.

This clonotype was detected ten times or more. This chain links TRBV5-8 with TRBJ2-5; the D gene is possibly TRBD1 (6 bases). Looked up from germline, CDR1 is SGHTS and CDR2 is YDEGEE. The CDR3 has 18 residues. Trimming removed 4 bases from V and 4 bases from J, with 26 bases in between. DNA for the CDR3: TGTGCCAGCAGCCCAAACCCTACTGGACCGAGGGGGACAGAGACCCAGTACTTC. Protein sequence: CASSPNPTGPRGTETQYF.

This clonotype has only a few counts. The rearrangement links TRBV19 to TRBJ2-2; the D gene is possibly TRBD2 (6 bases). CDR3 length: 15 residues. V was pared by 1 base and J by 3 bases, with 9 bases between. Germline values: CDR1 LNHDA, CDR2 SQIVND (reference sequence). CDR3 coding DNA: TGTGCCAGTAGTATAGGAAGGGACTACACCGGGGAGCTGTTTTTT. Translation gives CASSIGRDYTGELFF.

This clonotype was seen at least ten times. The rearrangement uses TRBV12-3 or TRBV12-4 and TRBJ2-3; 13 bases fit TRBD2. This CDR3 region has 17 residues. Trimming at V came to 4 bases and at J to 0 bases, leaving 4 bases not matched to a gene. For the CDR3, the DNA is TGTGCCAGCAGTTCAGGGACTAGCGGGACGAGCACAGATACGCAGTATTTT. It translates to CASSSGTSGTSTDTQYF.

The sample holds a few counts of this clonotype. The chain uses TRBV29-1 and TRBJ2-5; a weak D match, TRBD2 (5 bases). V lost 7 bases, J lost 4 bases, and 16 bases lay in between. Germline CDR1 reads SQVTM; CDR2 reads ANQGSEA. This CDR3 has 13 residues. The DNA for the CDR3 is TGCAGCGCCCCCGGGGATGGGATAGAGACCCAGTACTTC. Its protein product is CSAPGDGIETQYF.

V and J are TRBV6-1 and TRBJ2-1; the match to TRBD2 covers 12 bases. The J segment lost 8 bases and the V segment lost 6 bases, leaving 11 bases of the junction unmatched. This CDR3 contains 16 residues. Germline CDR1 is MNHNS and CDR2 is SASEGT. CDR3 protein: CASRRPLAGGLDEQFF. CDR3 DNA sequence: TGTGCCAGCAGACGACCTCTAGCGGGAGGGCTAGATGAGCAGTTCTTC.

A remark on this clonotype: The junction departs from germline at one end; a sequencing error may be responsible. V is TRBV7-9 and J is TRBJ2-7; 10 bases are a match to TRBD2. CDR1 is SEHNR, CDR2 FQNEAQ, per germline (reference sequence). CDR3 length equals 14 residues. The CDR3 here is CAISTSGTAYEQYF. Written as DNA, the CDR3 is TGTGCCATCAGCACTAGCGGGACGGCCTACGAGCAGTACTTC.

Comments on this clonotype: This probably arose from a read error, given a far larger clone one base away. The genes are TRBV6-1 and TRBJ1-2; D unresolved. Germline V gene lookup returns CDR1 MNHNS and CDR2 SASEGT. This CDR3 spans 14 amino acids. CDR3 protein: CASSYGSHSYVYTF. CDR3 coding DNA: TGTGCCAGCAGTTACGGCAGTCATTCCTATGTCTACACCTTC.

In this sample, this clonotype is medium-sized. The CDR3 DNA reads as TGTGCCAGCAGCTTAGTAACTGGGAGCAATTCACCCCTCCACTTT. This encodes CASSLVTGSNSPLHF. The rearrangement joins TRBV11-2 to TRBJ1-6; D unclear. V lost 1 base to trimming and J lost 7 bases, with 11 bases between them. CDR1 SGHAT and CDR2 FQNNGV come from the germline V gene. The CDR3 totals 15 residues.

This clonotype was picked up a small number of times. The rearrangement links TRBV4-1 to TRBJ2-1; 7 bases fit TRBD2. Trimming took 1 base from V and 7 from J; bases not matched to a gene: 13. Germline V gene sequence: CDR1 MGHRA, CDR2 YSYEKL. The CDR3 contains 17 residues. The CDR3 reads CASSQAWVSGWRNEQFF. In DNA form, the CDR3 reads TGCGCCAGCAGCCAAGCTTGGGTTAGCGGGTGGCGGAATGAGCAGTTCTTC.

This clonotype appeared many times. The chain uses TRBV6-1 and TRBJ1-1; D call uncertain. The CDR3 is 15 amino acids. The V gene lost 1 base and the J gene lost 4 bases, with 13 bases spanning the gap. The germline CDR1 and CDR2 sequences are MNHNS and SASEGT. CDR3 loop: CASSEGPKGGTEAFF. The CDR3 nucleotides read TGTGCCAGCAGTGAAGGACCAAAAGGAGGCACTGAAGCTTTCTTT.

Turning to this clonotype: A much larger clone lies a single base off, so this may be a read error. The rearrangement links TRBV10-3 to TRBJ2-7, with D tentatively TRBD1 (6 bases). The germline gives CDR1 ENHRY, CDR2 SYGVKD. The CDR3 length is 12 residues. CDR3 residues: CAISRDNYEKYF. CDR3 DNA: TGTGCCATCTCCCGGGACAACTACGAGAAGTACTTC.

The CDR3 nucleotides are TGTGCCAGCAGCTTAGGGCGGCACGAACAACTGAACACTGAAGCTTTCTTT. Encoded protein: CASSLGRHEQLNTEAFF. The gene calls are TRBV11-2 and TRBJ1-1; no clear D gene. This CDR3 contains 17 residues. CDR1 SGHAT and CDR2 FQNNGV come from the germline V gene. V dropped 1 base and J dropped 0 bases, with 15 bases sitting between them.

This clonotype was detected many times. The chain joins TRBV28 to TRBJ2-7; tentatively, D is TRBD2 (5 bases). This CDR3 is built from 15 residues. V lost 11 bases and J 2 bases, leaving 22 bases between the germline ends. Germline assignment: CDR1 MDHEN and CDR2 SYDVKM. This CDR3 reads CASTPLAGLAYEQYF. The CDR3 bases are TGTGCCTCCACCCCCCTGGCGGGTTTAGCCTACGAGCAGTACTTC.

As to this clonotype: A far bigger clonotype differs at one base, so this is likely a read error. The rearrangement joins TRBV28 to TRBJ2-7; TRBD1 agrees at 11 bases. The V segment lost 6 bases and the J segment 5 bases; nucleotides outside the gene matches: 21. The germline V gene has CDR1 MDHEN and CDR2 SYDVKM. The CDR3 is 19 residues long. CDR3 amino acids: CASSTEMWHRDRGRNEQYF. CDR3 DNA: TGTGCCAGCAGCACAGAGATGTGGCACCGGGACAGGGGGAGAAACGAGCAGTACTTC. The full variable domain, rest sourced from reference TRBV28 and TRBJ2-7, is DVKVTQSSRYLVKRTGEKVFLECVQDMDHENMFWYRQDPGLGLRLIYFSYDVKMKEKGDIPEGYSVSREKKERFSLILESASTNQTSMYLCASSTEMWHRDRGRNEQYFGPGTRLTVT.

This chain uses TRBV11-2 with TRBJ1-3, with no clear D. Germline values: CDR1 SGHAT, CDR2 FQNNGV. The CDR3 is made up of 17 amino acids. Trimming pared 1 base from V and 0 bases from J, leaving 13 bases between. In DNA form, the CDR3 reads TGTGCCAGCAGCTTAGTACCGACGGTATACTCTGGAAACACCATATATTTT. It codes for CASSLVPTVYSGNTIYF.

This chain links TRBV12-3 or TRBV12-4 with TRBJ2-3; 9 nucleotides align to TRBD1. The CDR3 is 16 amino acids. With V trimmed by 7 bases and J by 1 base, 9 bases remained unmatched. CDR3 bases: TGTGCCAGCATTAAAGTGACAGGGGGTGGCACAGATACGCAGTATTTT. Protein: CASIKVTGGGTDTQYF.

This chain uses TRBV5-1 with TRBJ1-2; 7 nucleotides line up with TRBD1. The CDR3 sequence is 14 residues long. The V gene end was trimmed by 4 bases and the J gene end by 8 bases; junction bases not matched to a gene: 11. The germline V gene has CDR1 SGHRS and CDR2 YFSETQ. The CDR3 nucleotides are TGCGCCAGCAGCGCCCCACAGGGGAGAGGCGGCTACACCTTC. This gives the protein CASSAPQGRGGYTF. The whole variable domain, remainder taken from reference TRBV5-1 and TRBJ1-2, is KAGVTQTPRYLIKTRGQQVTLSCSPISGHRSVSWYQQTPGQGLQFLFEYFSETQRNKGNFPGRFSGRQFSNSRSEMNVSTLELGDSALYLCASSAPQGRGGYTFGSGTRLTVV.

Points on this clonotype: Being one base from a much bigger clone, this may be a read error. The CDR3 here is CASSPWTSGDTDRQYF. The CDR3 DNA reads TGTGCCAGCAGCCCATGGACTAGCGGTGACACAGATAGGCAGTATTTT. V and J are TRBV28 and TRBJ2-3, with 10 bases aligning to TRBD2. This CDR3 region has 16 residues. Germline V lookup: CDR1 MDHEN, CDR2 SYDVKM.

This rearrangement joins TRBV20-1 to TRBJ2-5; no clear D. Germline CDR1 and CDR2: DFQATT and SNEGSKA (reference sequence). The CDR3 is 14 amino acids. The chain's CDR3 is CSARRGADQETQYF. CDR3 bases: TGCAGCGCCCGACGAGGAGCCGACCAAGAGACCCAGTACTTC.